These 28 T cell receptor beta chains originate from one sample sequenced in a study of T-cell reconstitution after alpha-beta-depleted transplantation in children. Unique molecular identifiers were used to barcode this TCRbeta library. TCRdb recomputed calls from the PCR reads with MiXCR, one row per CDR3 protein. In the table there are approximately 590,000 distinct CDR3 sequences, over 9.5% of which are singletons. The sample here was PBMCs from the stem cell graft donor, taken from the stem cell graft. The receptors stem from a human donor who donated a stem cell graft to a child with acute myeloid leukemia.

This clonotype came up many times. The chain combines TRBV10-3 with TRBJ1-1, with D maybe TRBD1 (6 bases). V lost 7 bases and J 0 bases, leaving 15 bases between the germline ends. Germline-derived CDR1 and CDR2 are ENHRY and SYGVKD. This CDR3 has 15 amino acids. This chain's CDR3 is CAITEKQGLNTEAFF. CDR3 DNA: TGTGCCATCACCGAGAAACAGGGTTTGAACACTGAAGCTTTCTTT.

The V call is TRBV7-2, the J call TRBJ2-7, with 9 bases identical to TRBD2. Germline assignment: CDR1 SGHTA and CDR2 FQGNSA. There are 15 residues in the CDR3. The V segment lost 1 base and the J segment 4 bases; nucleotides outside the gene matches: 5. CDR3 coding DNA: TGTGCCAGCAGCTTAGATGGCGGGAGGGCTTACGAGCAGTACTTC. Its protein is CASSLDGGRAYEQYF.

This clonotype appeared a few times. The chain uses TRBV2 and TRBJ2-7; 11 bases are a match to TRBD1. The V gene end was trimmed by 6 bases and the J gene end by 9 bases; junction bases not matched to a gene: 10. Germline CDR1 is SNHLY and CDR2 is FYNNEI. The CDR3 runs to 14 residues. CDR3 sequence: CASRRDRGYGRQYF. CDR3 DNA: TGTGCCAGCAGGAGGGACAGGGGGTACGGAAGGCAGTACTTC.

The V gene is TRBV30, the J gene TRBJ2-1, with 14 bases aligning to TRBD2. The germline V gene encodes CDR1 GTSNPN and CDR2 SVGIG (reference sequence). The CDR3 has 13 amino acids. The trim removed 4 bases at V and 12 bases at J, leaving 5 bases unmatched. The CDR3 sequence: CAWNRGTSGGQFF. CDR3 sequence (DNA): TGTGCCTGGAATCGAGGGACTAGCGGGGGGCAGTTCTTC.

This CDR3 reads CSAARTDNYGYTF. The CDR3 nucleotides are TGCAGTGCTGCCAGGACAGACAACTATGGCTACACCTTC. The rearrangement uses TRBV20-1 and TRBJ1-2; tentative D call: TRBD1 (6 bases). Per germline, CDR1 DFQATT and CDR2 SNEGSKA (reference sequence). The V and J ends lost 5 bases and 2 bases respectively, with 12 bases between them. This CDR3 has 13 amino acids.

This clonotype appeared once. The genes are TRBV3-1 and TRBJ2-3, with D uncertain. V was clipped by 0 bases and J by 1 base, with 11 bases between them. In germline, CDR1 is LGHDT, CDR2 YNNKEL (reference sequence). The CDR3 totals 16 residues. This CDR3 is CASSQDPMTRTDTQYF. The CDR3 region has the DNA TGTGCCAGCAGCCAAGATCCGATGACACGCACAGATACGCAGTATTTT.

This clonotype was seen only a few times. Here the CDR3 reads CASSQVGAGEETQYF. CDR3 DNA: TGCGCCAGCAGCCAAGTTGGGGCAGGGGAGGAGACCCAGTACTTC. This chain connects TRBV4-3 to TRBJ2-5, with TRBD1 as a possible D gene (6 bases). With 1 base removed from V and 5 bases from J, the gap between germline ends came to 14 bases. The CDR3 loop spans 15 amino acids. CDR1 and CDR2 from the germline V gene are LGHNA and YSLEER.

Many counts were recorded for this clonotype. This rearrangement joins TRBV5-1 to TRBJ1-1; 7 bases line up with TRBD1. Looked up from germline, CDR1 is SGHRS and CDR2 is YFSETQ. This CDR3 comprises 14 residues. J gave up 4 bases and V 2 bases, and 5 bases lay outside the gene matches. In DNA, the CDR3 is TGCGCCAGCAGCTTAGGACAGGAGGGCACTGAAGCTTTCTTT. Amino acid sequence: CASSLGQEGTEAFF.

The chain has TRBV20-1 and TRBJ1-1; TRBD1 is a possible D gene (5 bases). The CDR3 length is 14 residues. V lost 3 bases to trimming and J lost 1 base, with 12 bases between them. The V gene's germline CDR1 is DFQATT and CDR2 SNEGSKA (reference sequence). For the CDR3, the DNA is TGCAGTGCTAGTGTTCCGGGACGGAACACTGAAGCTTTCTTT. Encoded protein: CSASVPGRNTEAFF.

A few counts support this clonotype. The chain combines TRBV5-1 with TRBJ2-2; tentatively, D is TRBD1 or TRBD2 (5 bases each). The germline gives CDR1 SGHRS, CDR2 YFSETQ. The V end lost 2 bases, the J end lost 6 bases, and 14 bases lay between the germline ends. The CDR3 has 15 residues. The CDR3 here is CASSLKGPPAGELFF. The CDR3 DNA reads as TGCGCCAGCAGCTTAAAGGGACCCCCCGCCGGGGAGCTGTTTTTT.

This clonotype was picked up a small number of times. The rearrangement joins TRBV7-2 to TRBJ2-7; D may match TRBD1 or TRBD2 (5 bases each). Trimming left V 7 bases short and J 3 bases short, with 19 bases between. From germline, CDR1 is SGHTA and CDR2 FQGNSA. The CDR3 has 15 residues. In DNA form, the CDR3 reads TGTGCCAGCACCTCTCCCAGGGTAGGAGGCTACGAGCAGTACTTC. Translating gives CASTSPRVGGYEQYF.

This clonotype was counted a few times. The chain has TRBV20-1 and TRBJ2-6; no definite D call. V lost 2 bases to trimming and J lost 4 bases, with 9 bases between them. This CDR3 is 14 amino acids long. The germline CDR1 and CDR2 sequences are DFQATT and SNEGSKA (reference sequence). Here the CDR3 reads CSARPPLGANVLTF. Here the CDR3 DNA reads TGCAGTGCTAGACCCCCCTTAGGGGCCAACGTCCTGACTTTC.

This clonotype occurred many times. The CDR3 region has the DNA TGTGCCAGCAGTGCGGACAGGGGGCAGTACTTC. This translates into CASSADRGQYF. The chain couples TRBV2 to TRBJ2-7; TRBD1 matches 9 bases. Trimming cost V 4 bases and J 9 bases; bases outside gene matches: 1. CDR3 size: 11 residues. Germline assignment: CDR1 SNHLY and CDR2 FYNNEI. The full variable domain, completed using reference TRBV2 and TRBJ2-7, is EPEVTQTPSHQVTQMGQEVILRCVPISNHLYFYWYRQILGQKVEFLVSFYNNEISEKSEIFDDQFSVERPDGSNFTLKIRSTKLEDSAMYFCASSADRGQYFGPGTRLTVT.

This clonotype has just one count. The chain is built from TRBV12-3 or TRBV12-4 and TRBJ2-1; TRBD2 aligns across 9 bases. The CDR3 length is 13 residues. The V segment lost 6 bases and the J segment 7 bases; nucleotides outside the gene matches: 4. The CDR3 loop reads CASSTSGPNEQFF. CDR3 nucleotide sequence: TGTGCCAGCAGCACTAGCGGGCCGAATGAGCAGTTCTTC.

This clonotype was observed a handful of times. The chain uses TRBV27 and TRBJ2-7; TRBD1 might be the D (6 bases). This CDR3 has 14 amino acids. In germline, CDR1 is MNHEY, CDR2 SMNVEV (reference sequence). V was cut by 7 bases and J by 2 bases, with 15 bases left in between. The CDR3 is CASIKQGSTYEQYF. The CDR3 bases are TGTGCCAGCATCAAACAGGGTTCGACCTACGAGCAGTACTTC.

A few counts support this clonotype. The rearrangement uses TRBV6-1 and TRBJ1-5; tentatively, D is TRBD1 (5 bases). The CDR3 loop spans 13 amino acids. The ends were cut back, 6 bases at V and 6 bases at J, with 12 bases in the middle. Germline values: CDR1 MNHNS, CDR2 SASEGT. CDR3 sequence reads: CASRLGRFQPQHF. The CDR3 DNA follows: TGTGCCAGCAGGCTGGGACGATTTCAGCCCCAGCATTTT.

Only one count was recorded for this clonotype. The chain carries TRBV5-4 and TRBJ2-4; TRBD2 might be the D (6 bases). Trimming pared 2 bases from V and 3 bases from J, leaving 18 bases between. In germline, CDR1 is SGHNT, CDR2 YYREEE (reference sequence). This CDR3 has 17 residues. This CDR3 reads CASSLGGPGIVKNIQYF. The CDR3 nucleotides are TGTGCCAGCAGCTTAGGAGGGCCTGGCATCGTCAAAAACATTCAGTACTTC. Drawing the rest from reference TRBV5-4 and TRBJ2-4, the complete variable domain is ETGVTQSPTHLIKTRGQQVTLRCSSQSGHNTVSWYQQALGQGPQFIFQYYREEENGRGNFPPRFSGLQFPNYSSELNVNALELDDSALYLCASSLGGPGIVKNIQYFGAGTRLSVL.

This clonotype was observed many times. The CDR3 here is CASSPRGLTGSYEQYF. CDR3 nucleotides: TGTGCCAGCAGTCCGAGGGGTCTGACAGGGTCCTACGAGCAGTACTTC. The rearrangement uses TRBV12-3 or TRBV12-4 and TRBJ2-7, with 7 bases lining up with TRBD1. The V and J ends lost 5 bases and 1 base, in that order; junction bases with no gene match: 11. The CDR3 sequence is 16 residues long.

This clonotype was observed many times. J is TRBJ2-2 and V is TRBV30, with D unresolved. Trimming took 4 bases from V and 6 from J, leaving 12 bases between them. Germline CDR1 GTSNPN, CDR2 SVGIG (reference sequence). This CDR3 has 13 amino acids. The CDR3 DNA is TGTGCCTGGACCAGAACAGCCCCCGGGGAGCTGTTTTTT. Protein product: CAWTRTAPGELFF.

The table lists this clonotype with a few counts. The chain joins TRBV29-1 to TRBJ2-6; maybe TRBD2 (6 bases). The CDR3 has 18 residues. V was clipped by 5 bases and J by 3 bases, with 23 bases between them. CDR1 and CDR2 (germline): SQVTM, ANQGSEA. The CDR3 DNA follows: TGCAGCGTTCCCAAGGGTAGCGGTGTGGGCTATGGGGCCAACGTCCTGACTTTC. It specifies CSVPKGSGVGYGANVLTF.

The J gene is TRBJ1-2, the V gene TRBV12-3 or TRBV12-4; D is unresolved. CDR3 length equals 14 residues. V was clipped by 6 bases and J by 2 bases, with 13 bases between them. The CDR3 sequence: CASRSGFTNYGYTF. The CDR3 nucleotides read TGTGCCAGCAGATCCGGGTTTACCAACTATGGCTACACCTTC.

With regard to this clonotype: The junction shows a germline mismatch at one end, possibly a read error. This chain links TRBV3-1 with TRBJ2-1, with 9 bases that match TRBD2. The CDR3 covers 15 residues. Per the germline V gene, CDR1 is LGHDT and CDR2 is YNNKEL (reference sequence). CDR3 sequence: CASSQGLAGYNKQFF. The CDR3 DNA reads as TGTGCCAGCAGCCAAGGCCTAGCGGGATACAATAAGCAGTTCTTC.

This clonotype was observed a few times. The chain employs TRBV20-1 and TRBJ2-1; 9 nucleotides align to TRBD2. The CDR3 contains 16 residues. V shed 2 bases and J 6 bases; nucleotides not matched to a gene: 11. Germline V gives CDR1 DFQATT, CDR2 SNEGSKA (reference sequence). In DNA, the CDR3 is TGCAGTGCTAGACAACAGGGCGGGAGGGCCCTCAATGAGCAGTTCTTC. This sequence encodes CSARQQGGRALNEQFF.

This clonotype was counted between two and nine times. The rearrangement uses TRBV7-8 and TRBJ1-2, with a tentative D call TRBD1 (5 bases). CDR1 SGHVS and CDR2 FQNEAQ come from the germline V gene. The germline V and J ends were trimmed by 6 bases and 6 bases, with 20 bases remaining between them. CDR3 length equals 15 residues. The CDR3 protein is CASSTIDSWENGYTF. The CDR3 DNA follows: TGTGCCAGCAGTACCATCGACAGTTGGGAGAATGGCTACACCTTC.

V usage is TRBV4-2 and J usage is TRBJ2-3; D unclear. Germline CDR1 LGHNA, CDR2 YNFKEQ. This CDR3 is built from 13 residues. Trimming cost V 1 base and J 4 bases, with 6 bases left between them. The CDR3 is CASSQAEADTQYF. In nucleotides, the CDR3 is TGTGCCAGCAGCCAAGCCGAGGCAGATACGCAGTATTTT.

As for this clonotype: This clone may be a read error of a much larger clone one base away. The genes are TRBV5-4 and TRBJ2-3; 8 nucleotides agree with TRBD2. The CDR3 has 14 amino acids. Germline V gene lookup returns CDR1 SGHNT and CDR2 YYREEE (reference sequence). CDR3 in amino acids: CASSAGLAADTRYF. The CDR3 DNA reads as TGTGCCAGCAGCGCCGGACTAGCCGCAGATACGCGGTATTTT.

The chain combines TRBV29-1 with TRBJ2-5; D might be TRBD2 (6 bases). Germline V gene sequence: CDR1 SQVTM, CDR2 ANQGSEA. This CDR3 has 17 residues. Trimming removed 3 bases at V and 0 bases at J, with 20 bases between. The CDR3 protein is CSVEVRLRGSYQETQYF. The CDR3 DNA sequence: TGCAGCGTTGAGGTCAGGTTGCGGGGTTCATACCAAGAGACCCAGTACTTC.

This clonotype was observed many times. This sequence joins TRBV18 and TRBJ2-1; TRBD1 might be the D (5 bases). V was cut by 0 bases and J by 5 bases, with 5 bases left in between. The CDR3 has 13 amino acids. Per germline, CDR1 KGHSH and CDR2 LQKENI. The CDR3 nucleotides read TGTGCCAGCTCACCACCGGGGCACAATGAGCAGTTCTTC. Protein: CASSPPGHNEQFF.